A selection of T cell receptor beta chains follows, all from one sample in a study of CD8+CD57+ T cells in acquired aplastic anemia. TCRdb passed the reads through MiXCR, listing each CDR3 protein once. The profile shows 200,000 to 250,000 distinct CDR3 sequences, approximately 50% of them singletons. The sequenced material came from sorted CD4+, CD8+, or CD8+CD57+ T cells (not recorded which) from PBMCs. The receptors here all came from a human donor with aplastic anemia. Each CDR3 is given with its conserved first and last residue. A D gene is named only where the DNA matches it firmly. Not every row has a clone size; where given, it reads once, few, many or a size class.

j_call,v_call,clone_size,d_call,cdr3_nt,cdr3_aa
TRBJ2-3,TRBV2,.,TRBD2,TGTGCCAGCAGTGCCTTCCATAGCGGGAGCGGTGCAGATACGCAGTATTTT,CASSAFHSGSGADTQYF
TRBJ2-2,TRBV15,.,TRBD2,TGTGCCACCAGCAGTGACGGGGGGGCCACCGGGGAGCTGTTTTTT,CATSSDGGATGELFF
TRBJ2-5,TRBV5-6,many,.,TGTGCCAGCAGCTTGGTCGGTGAGACTCAGTACTTC,CASSLVGETQYF
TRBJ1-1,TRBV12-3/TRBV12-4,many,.,TGTGCCAGCAGTCCCGACTCGAACACTGAAGCTTTCTTT,CASSPDSNTEAFF
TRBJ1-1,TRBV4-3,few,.,TGCGCCAGCAGCCAAGATCCGATAGGGGGGGACACTGAAGCTTTCTTT,CASSQDPIGGDTEAFF
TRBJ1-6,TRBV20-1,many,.,TGCAGTGCTAGGAGTCCCGGCAGGGGAGACTCTAGCCCCCTCCACTTT,CSARSPGRGDSSPLHF
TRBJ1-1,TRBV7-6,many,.,TGTGCCAGCAGCTTAGATTTGGGTGAGAACACTGAAGCTTTCTTT,CASSLDLGENTEAFF
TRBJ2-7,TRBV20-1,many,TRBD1,TGCAGTGCTAGAGATTTAACAGGGGGCTACGAGCAGTACTTC,CSARDLTGGYEQYF
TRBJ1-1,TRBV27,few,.,TGTGCCAGCAGCGACAGTTACTCGGGGGCTGAAGCTTTCTTT,CASSDSYSGAEAFF
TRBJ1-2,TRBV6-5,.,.,TGTGCCAGCAGCCGGGGGCGTATCGGCTACACCTTC,CASSRGRIGYTF
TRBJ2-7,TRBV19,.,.,TGTGTCAGTAGTCGTAACAGGGAGGCCTACGAGCAGTACTTC,CVSSRNREAYEQYF
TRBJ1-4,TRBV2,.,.,TGTGCTAGCAGAGGAGGGTACGAAGAACTGTTTTTT,CASRGGYEELFF
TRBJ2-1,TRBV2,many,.,TGTGCCAGCTACGGGGGACGTGGCGGCAATGAGCAGTTCTTC,CASYGGRGGNEQFF
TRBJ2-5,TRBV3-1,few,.,TGTGCCAGCAGCCCCGGCGGTACCTACCAAGAGACCCAGTACTTC,CASSPGGTYQETQYF
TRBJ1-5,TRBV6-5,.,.,TGTGCCAGCAGAATGATGCCCCGGGAGACCCAGCATTTT,CASRMMPRETQHF
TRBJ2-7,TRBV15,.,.,TGTGCCACCGAGGACGGGGCCTACGAGCAGTACTTC,CATEDGAYEQYF
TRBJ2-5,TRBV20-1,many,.,TGCAGTGCTAGAGGAGGTCGGTGGGACCAGGAGACCCAGTACTTC,CSARGGRWDQETQYF
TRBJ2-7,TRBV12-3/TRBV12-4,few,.,TGTGCCAGCAGCCAAGACTTTAAAATAAACGAGCAGTACTTC,CASSQDFKINEQYF
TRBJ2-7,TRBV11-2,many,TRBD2,TGTGCCAGCAGCTTCGGGACTAGCTACGAGCAGTACTTC,CASSFGTSYEQYF
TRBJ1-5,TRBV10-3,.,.,TGTGCCATCAGTGCGGACGGGGAGAGTCAGCCCCAGCATTTT,CAISADGESQPQHF
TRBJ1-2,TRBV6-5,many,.,TGTGCCAGCAGTTTTGGGGACGGCTACACCTTC,CASSFGDGYTF
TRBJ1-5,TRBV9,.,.,TGTGCCAGCAGCCCTCCTAGCGGGGGGACCAATCAGCCCCAGCATTTT,CASSPPSGGTNQPQHF
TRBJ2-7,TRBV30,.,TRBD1,TGTGCCTGGGACAGGGCGTTCGAGCAGTACTTC,CAWDRAFEQYF
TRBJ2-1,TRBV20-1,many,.,TGCAGTGCGGAACCCCAATCGTCCAATGAGCAGTTCTTC,CSAEPQSSNEQFF
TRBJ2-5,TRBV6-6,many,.,TGTGCCAGCAGTCCCCTCGGTAGGGATCAAGAGACCCAGTACTTC,CASSPLGRDQETQYF
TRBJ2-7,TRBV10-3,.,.,TGTGCCATCAGTGAGTCGTTAGGGGGCTACGAGCAGTACTTC,CAISESLGGYEQYF
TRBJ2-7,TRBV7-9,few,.,TGTGCCAGCAGCTTAGCGCTAGCACCCTACGAGCAGTACTTC,CASSLALAPYEQYF
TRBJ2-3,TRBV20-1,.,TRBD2,TGCAGTGCTAGAGACCCCTCGACTAGCGGGAGGGGGCGTAGCACAGATACGCAGTATTTT,CSARDPSTSGRGRSTDTQYF
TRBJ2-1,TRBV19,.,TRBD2,TGTGCCAGTAGTTCGTCCGGGGGGAGGATGTACAATGAGCAGTTCTTC,CASSSSGGRMYNEQFF
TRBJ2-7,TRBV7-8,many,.,TGTGCCAGCAGCTTTAGGGACGGATCCTACGAGCAGTACTTC,CASSFRDGSYEQYF
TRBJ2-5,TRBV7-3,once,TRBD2,TGTGCCAGCAGCAAAAAGAGACTAGCGGGAGAACAAGAGACCCAGTACTTC,CASSKKRLAGEQETQYF
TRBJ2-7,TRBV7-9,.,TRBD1,TGTGCCAGCAGCCTCGGGGGATGGGACAGGGGGTACGAGCAGTACTTC,CASSLGGWDRGYEQYF
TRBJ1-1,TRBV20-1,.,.,TGCAGTGCTAGAGGGACGTACACTGAAGCTTTCTTT,CSARGTYTEAFF
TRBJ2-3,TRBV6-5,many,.,TGTGCCAGCAGGGGGTCAGATACGCAGTATTTT,CASRGSDTQYF
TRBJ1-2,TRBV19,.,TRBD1,TGTGCCAGTACCACAGGGGCCGGCTACACCTTC,CASTTGAGYTF
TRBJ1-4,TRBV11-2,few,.,TGTGCCAGCAGCTTAACCGGGGGGGGAAAACTGTTTTTT,CASSLTGGGKLFF
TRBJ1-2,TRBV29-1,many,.,TGCAGCGTCGTGGACACGGCTAACTATGGCTACACCTTC,CSVVDTANYGYTF
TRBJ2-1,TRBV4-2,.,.,TGTGCCAGCAGCCAAGATCTATTCAATGAGCAGTTCTTC,CASSQDLFNEQFF
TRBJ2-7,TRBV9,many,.,TGTGCCAGCAGCGTAGTAGACGGAGACTACGAGCAGTACTTC,CASSVVDGDYEQYF
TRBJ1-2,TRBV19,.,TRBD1,TGTGCCAGTAGTATGGGACAGGGGGTAGGCGGCTACACCTTC,CASSMGQGVGGYTF
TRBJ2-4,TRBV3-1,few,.,TGTGCCAGCAGCCAAGAATTGGGGCTAGCCAAAAACATTCAGTACTTC,CASSQELGLAKNIQYF
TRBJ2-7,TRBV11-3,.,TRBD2,TGTGCCAGCAGCCCGACTAGCGGGTACTCCTACGAGCAGTACTTC,CASSPTSGYSYEQYF
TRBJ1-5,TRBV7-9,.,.,TGTGCCAGCAGCTTAAGAGGGGAGAACAGGGACTACAATCAGCCCCAGCATTTT,CASSLRGENRDYNQPQHF
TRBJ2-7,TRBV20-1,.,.,TGCAGTGCTAGAGATTTAGGCACTTCCCTGCAAAGCCCGCTACCCTACGAGCAGTACTTC,CSARDLGTSLQSPLPYEQYF
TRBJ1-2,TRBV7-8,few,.,TGTGCCAGCAGTTTGGCCTTGGGCGGGGGAGGGGGCTACACCTTC,CASSLALGGGGGYTF
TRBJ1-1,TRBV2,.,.,TGTGCCAGCAGTGAACGTAGGAACACTGAAGCTTTCTTT,CASSERRNTEAFF